The T cell receptor (beta chain) under discussion was sequenced for a study of monozygotic twins with inflammatory bowel disease. Study-level points and caveats: Ultimately, a single strong signal or clonotype associated with IBD was not supported.

In regard to this clonotype: Its antigen is undetermined.

TCRdb re-called the 5' RACE reads and gives one entry per CDR3 protein, without DNA. Recorded for this sample: 300,000 to 400,000 distinct CDR3 sequences. Looked up from germline, CDR1 is SGHAT and CDR2 is FQNNGV. CDR3 length: 15 amino acids. This sequence originates from a human donor with ulcerative colitis or Crohn's disease, or a healthy co-twin of an affected twin (not recorded which). The specimen sequenced was blood. The genes are TRBV11-2 and TRBJ2-1. CDR3 residues: CASSFGITTYNEQFF.